Below, 13 T cell receptor beta chains from the same sample are listed, as sequenced in a study of a mutant IDH1 vaccine in newly diagnosed glioma. TCRdb's copy holds only in-frame clones and misses some; the assay was immunoSEQ multiplex PCR. The data show about 67,000 clones, nearly 85% seen once. These receptors have no known antigen. The time point here: week 23, last vaccination. Doses comprised 300 ug of mutant IDH1 20-mer peptide each, plus topical imiquimod. The specimen was PBMCs, collected from a glioma patient whose treatment included an IDH1 peptide vaccine. The origin of the receptors is a man aged 18 to 30 with glioma.

The chain recombines TRBV6-5 with TRBJ2-1; TRBD2 matches 11 bases. Germline CDR1 and CDR2: MNHEY and SVGAGI. V lost 2 bases and J lost 4; bases outside the gene matches: 4. This CDR3 is built from 16 residues. The CDR3 reads CASSYATSGEYNEQFF. In DNA form, the CDR3 reads TGTGCCAGCAGTTACGCGACTAGCGGGGAGTACAATGAGCAGTTCTTC.

The chain employs TRBV5-1 and TRBJ2-3, with TRBD1 identical over 9 bases. Germline-derived CDR1 and CDR2 are SGHRS and YFSETQ. This CDR3 has 15 residues. V shed 2 bases and J 4 bases; nucleotides not matched to a gene: 5. The CDR3 region has the DNA TGCGCCAGCAGCTTAGTCGGACAGGGGTCAGATACGCAGTATTTT. It yields the protein CASSLVGQGSDTQYF.

This clone is medium-sized within its sample. The chain couples TRBV6-6 to TRBJ2-2; D is uncertain. Germline assignment: CDR1 MNHNY and CDR2 SVGAGI (reference sequence). V was trimmed by 2 bases and J by 1 base, leaving 5 bases between them. The CDR3 sequence is 14 residues long. CDR3 amino acids: CASSYGENTGELFF. The CDR3 bases are TGTGCCAGCAGTTACGGCGAGAACACCGGGGAGCTGTTTTTT.

This chain joins TRBV4-3 and TRBJ1-2, with D possibly matching TRBD1 (5 bases). V gave up 5 bases and J gave up 4 bases, with 11 bases separating them. Germline V CDR1 and CDR2: LGHNA, YSLEER. This CDR3 has 13 amino acids. DNA of the CDR3: TGCGCCAGCAGCAGGGGTTGGGGCTATGGCTACACCTTC. It translates to CASSRGWGYGYTF.

V and J are TRBV9 and TRBJ2-7, with D perhaps assigned TRBD1 or TRBD2 (5 bases each). Between the trimmed V and J ends, which lost 2 bases and 2 bases, there was a span of 14 bases. CDR1 is SGDLS and CDR2 is YYNGEE in the germline V gene. This CDR3 is built from 15 residues. CDR3 sequence reads: CASSVGAGGTYEQYF. In nucleotides, the CDR3 is TGTGCCAGCAGCGTTGGGGCCGGAGGAACCTACGAGCAGTACTTC. Filled out from reference TRBV9 and TRBJ2-7, the complete variable domain reads DSGVTQTPKHLITATGQRVTLRCSPRSGDLSVYWYQQSLDQGLQFLIQYYNGEERAKGNILERFSAQQFPDLHSELNLSSLELGDSALYFCASSVGAGGTYEQYFGPGTRLTVT.

This clone was counted between two and nine times. The chain couples TRBV4-3 to TRBJ2-5, with D possibly being TRBD1 (6 bases). Judging by the DNA end, TRBJ2-7 fits better; the J call may be wrong. The CDR3 has 15 amino acids. Per the germline V gene, CDR1 is LGHNA and CDR2 is YSLEER. The CDR3: CASSQERAGVYEQYF. The CDR3 DNA sequence: TGCGCCAGCAGCCAAGAAAGGGCAGGGGTTTACGAGCAGTACTTC.

This chain joins TRBV2 and TRBJ1-2; 7 bases are a match to TRBD1. The junction had 13 bases not matched to a gene; V was cut back by 8 bases and J by 1 base. This CDR3 is 16 amino acids long. The V gene's germline CDR1 is SNHLY and CDR2 FYNNEI. The CDR3 loop reads CASSLSRQGHNYGYTF. As DNA, the CDR3 is TGTGCCAGCTCTCTCTCCAGACAGGGCCATAACTATGGCTACACCTTC.

J is TRBJ2-7 and V is TRBV5-6, with 9 bases that match TRBD2. Germline trimming cut 4 bases from V and 4 bases from J; bases unmatched to any gene: 9. The germline CDR1 and CDR2 sequences are SGHDT and YYEEEE. The CDR3 has 15 residues. The DNA for the CDR3 is TGTGCCAGCAGCGACGCGGGAGGGCCCCCTTACGAGCAGTACTTC. Amino acids: CASSDAGGPPYEQYF. Supplemented by reference TRBV5-6 and TRBJ2-7, the full variable domain reads DAGVTQSPTHLIKTRGQQVTLRCSPKSGHDTVSWYQQALGQGPQFIFQYYEEEERQRGNFPDRFSGHQFPNYSSELNVNALLLGDSALYLCASSDAGGPPYEQYFGPGTRLTVT.

This rearrangement joins TRBV29-1 to TRBJ1-3, with TRBD1 matching 11 bases. Germline CDR1 and CDR2: SQVTM and ANQGSEA. V lost 5 bases, J lost 1 base, and 4 bases stayed unmatched. CDR3 length equals 15 residues. CDR3 in DNA: TGCAGCGTTCGGGGACAGGGGGTTTCTGGAAACACCATATATTTT. It specifies CSVRGQGVSGNTIYF.

This rearrangement joins TRBV5-4 to TRBJ2-7; TRBD2 aligns across 7 bases. Germline V CDR1 and CDR2: SGHNT, YYREEE (reference sequence). The junction had 13 bases not matched to a gene; V was cut back by 4 bases and J by 3 bases. The CDR3 is 16 residues long. This CDR3 reads CASSGNLASGYYEQYF. CDR3 DNA sequence: TGTGCCAGCAGCGGGAACTTGGCTAGCGGATACTACGAGCAGTACTTC.

The rearrangement links TRBV5-1 to TRBJ1-4; no clear D. Per germline, CDR1 SGHRS and CDR2 YFSETQ. The CDR3 runs to 13 residues. Trimming removed 0 bases from V and 5 bases from J, with 5 bases in between. This CDR3 is CASSLVSNEKLFF. CDR3 nucleotides: TGCGCCAGCAGCTTGGTCAGCAATGAAAAACTGTTTTTT.

The chain couples TRBV29-1 to TRBJ2-4; a possible D gene is TRBD1 (7 bases). Germline CDR1 and CDR2: SQVTM and ANQGSEA. Trimming shortened V by 4 bases and J by 7 bases, and 11 bases separated the two germline ends. This CDR3 has 12 residues. CDR3 bases: TGCAGCGTTGCACAGGGGAGGAACATTCAGTACTTC. This encodes CSVAQGRNIQYF.

J is TRBJ2-1 and V is TRBV2; D call uncertain. The ends were cut back, 10 bases at V and 0 bases at J, with 16 bases in the middle. The CDR3 contains 15 residues. Germline assignment: CDR1 SNHLY and CDR2 FYNNEI. The CDR3 spells CATALPQSSYNEQFF. As DNA, the CDR3 is TGTGCCACAGCCCTTCCACAGAGCTCCTACAATGAGCAGTTCTTC.